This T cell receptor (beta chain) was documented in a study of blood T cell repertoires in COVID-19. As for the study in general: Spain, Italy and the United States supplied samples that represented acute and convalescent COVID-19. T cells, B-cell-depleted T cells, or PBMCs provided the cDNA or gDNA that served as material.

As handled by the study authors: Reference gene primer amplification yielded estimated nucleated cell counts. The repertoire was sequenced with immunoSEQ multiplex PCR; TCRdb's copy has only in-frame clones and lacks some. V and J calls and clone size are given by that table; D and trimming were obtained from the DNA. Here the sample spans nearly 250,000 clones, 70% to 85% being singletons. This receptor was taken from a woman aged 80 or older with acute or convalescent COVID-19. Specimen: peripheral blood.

This chain's CDR3 is CASSFLQTGGSEKLFF. CDR3 sequence (DNA): TGTGCCAGCAGTTTCCTACAGACAGGGGGGAGTGAAAAACTGTTTTTT. The chain employs TRBV28 and TRBJ1-4; 9 bases map to TRBD1. J lost 7 bases, V lost 3 bases, and 9 bases had no gene match. Germline values: CDR1 MDHEN, CDR2 SYDVKM. The CDR3 loop spans 16 amino acids.